The sequence of this TCR beta chain was determined in a study of CD8 T cells in ankylosing spondylitis. Findings and limits, study-wide: Enrichment of disease-linked clones was reportedly significant in matched ankylosing spondylitis synovial fluid.

TCRdb reprocessed the 5' RACE reads via MiXCR and lists one record per CDR3 protein. The sample shows about 39,000 distinct CDR3 sequences, roughly 3% of them seen only once. This clonotype was picked up many times. Its target is unknown. The ends lost 0 bases at V and 2 bases at J; junction bases unmatched: 10. The germline V gene has CDR1 SGDLS and CDR2 YYNGEE. CDR3 length: 17 amino acids. The chain uses TRBV9 and TRBJ1-1; 7 bases are a match to TRBD1. This TCR derives from a male donor with ankylosing spondylitis or in good health (not recorded which). The specimen was blood, either unsorted or a sorted T cell fraction (not recorded which). CDR3 DNA sequence: TGTGCCAGCAGCGTAGATTCTACCGGGACAGCCAACACTGAAGCTTTCTTT. It codes for CASSVDSTGTANTEAFF.